This entry concerns a single T cell receptor beta chain. This clonotype was observed a handful of times. Its antigen specificity is not known. Within one base of it there is no much larger clone, and no base qualities were kept. TCR alpha and beta CDR3 regions were amplified with the iRepertoire nested amplicon-rescue multiplex PCR (arm-PCR) platform from RNA. For one-step reverse transcription and amplification, roughly 100-450 ng of tissue mRNA or PBMC total RNA was used as input. Following bead purification, Illumina adapters were added by a secondary multiplex PCR, and libraries between 200 and 400 bp were gel-purified. Libraries carried internal 6-nucleotide barcodes used for demultiplexing. The libraries were sequenced on an Illumina MiSeq using 2x220 or 2x250 nucleotide paired-end reads. Per the original workflow: Paired reads were merged using FLASH 1.2.11 and were aligned to the GRCh37 human genome using BWA-MEM, after which TRA and TRB reads were extracted. V and J assignment used an IMGT-derived reference of cassette sequences and CDR3 motifs that included pseudogenes. Three-frame translation of reads was performed, and productive CDR3s were defined as those with a C...FGXG motif and no stop codons. Unique combinations of V-J cassette pair and CDR3 amino acid sequence were defined as clonotypes. Reads were filtered by Hamming distance, with the threshold set by the sequence error rate of each sample in mapped regions. TCRdb reprocessing: public reads trimmed at Q25 with fastp, clones called with MiXCR, in-frame beta chains kept. Entries that share a CDR3 protein sequence are merged under the most common genes and DNA. Here the V and J calls rest on TCRdb's processing, not on the authors' analysis. Present in this sample are around 180,000 distinct CDR3 sequences, about 47% of which were seen just once. The top ten hold roughly 5.5% of the sample.

This sample is part of a study of glioma-infiltrating T cells listed by TCRdb under 2016. About the full investigation: The study sequenced TCR alpha- and beta-chain repertoires from glioma tissue, from non-neoplastic brain tissue and from matched peripheral blood mononuclear cells. The paired cohort was made up of three low-grade glioma patients, several primary glioblastoma patients and three non-glioma patients who contributed non-neoplastic brain tissue. To gauge divergence between tissue and blood T-cell populations, every tissue-infiltrating repertoire was compared against the peripheral blood repertoire from the same patient.

The germline V gene encodes CDR1 SGHRS and CDR2 YFSETQ. V and J lose 4 bases and 8 bases, and a span of 7 bases separates them. The CDR3 measures 11 amino acids from cysteine to phenylalanine. Only the CDR3 DNA stays, 33 bases, in frame from base 1. Beyond this particular receptor, the publication reports: Tissue and blood shared very few CDR3 sequences, a result attributed to high CDR3 diversity and limited sampling. VJ-independent divergence between tissue and blood was found to be below expectation in non-neoplastic patients but above expectation in all gliomas, particularly low-grade gliomas. Group comparisons were based on small numbers of patients: three non-neoplastic, three low-grade glioma and eight glioblastoma patients.

The origin of this receptor is a human donor with low-grade glioma or glioblastoma, undergoing nonglioma brain surgery, or in good health (not recorded which). Sequencing was performed on glioma tissue, nonneoplastic brain tissue, or PBMCs (not recorded which). In this chain, TRBV5-1 is recombined with TRBJ2-1; the D gene cannot be named for sure. The DNA sequence follows: TGCGCCAGCAGCGTTGTTGATGAGCAGTTCTTC. Translated, it gives CASSVVDEQFF.